The 21 T cell receptor beta chains below were found in one sample sequenced in a study of beta chain features in type 1 diabetes. The entirety of the isolated RNA underwent reverse transcription, so expressed TCRB transcripts were sequenced. The method was immunoSEQ multiplex PCR; TCRdb's version includes in-frame clones alone and lacks a portion of them. The data show fewer than 650,000 clones, roughly a sixth seen once. Specimen: naive CD4+ T cells from blood. These receptors came from a man younger than 35 in good health.

The J gene is TRBJ1-4, the V gene TRBV7-9; D may be TRBD1 (6 bases). Trimming removed 5 bases from V and 7 bases from J, with 17 bases in between. This CDR3 comprises 15 residues. Looked up from germline, CDR1 is SEHNR and CDR2 is FQNEAQ (reference sequence). The CDR3 is CASSLTRAGVEKLFF. In DNA form, the CDR3 reads TGTGCCAGCAGCCTCACCAGAGCAGGGGTTGAAAAACTGTTTTTT.

The sample holds a few counts of this clone. CDR3 sequence (DNA): TGTGCCAGCAGCGGCGGGACTAGCGGATACCAAGAGACCCAGTACTTC. As protein: CASSGGTSGYQETQYF. V gene TRBV9 combines with J gene TRBJ2-5, with TRBD2 matching over 11 bases. The CDR3 is 16 amino acids. The V and J ends lost 3 bases and 0 bases, in that order; junction bases with no gene match: 4. The germline V gene has CDR1 SGDLS and CDR2 YYNGEE. Supplemented by reference TRBV9 and TRBJ2-5, the full variable domain reads DSGVTQTPKHLITATGQRVTLRCSPRSGDLSVYWYQQSLDQGLQFLIQYYNGEERAKGNILERFSAQQFPDLHSELNLSSLELGDSALYFCASSGGTSGYQETQYFGPGTRLLVL.

The chain employs TRBV30 and TRBJ2-7; 9 bases align to TRBD1. The trim removed 3 bases at V and 0 bases at J, leaving 3 bases unmatched. Germline loops: CDR1 GTSNPN, CDR2 SVGIG (reference sequence). There are 14 residues in the CDR3. The CDR3 here is CAWSRTGDSYEQYF. Written as DNA, the CDR3 is TGTGCCTGGAGCCGGACAGGGGACTCCTACGAGCAGTACTTC.

There are a few counts of this clone. The rearrangement links TRBV9 to TRBJ1-1; a weak D match, TRBD1 (5 bases). The germline gives CDR1 SGDLS, CDR2 YYNGEE. This CDR3 has 13 residues. V lost 0 bases to trimming and J lost 5 bases, with 8 bases between them. The DNA for the CDR3 is TGTGCCAGCAGCGTAGGACAGAGGACTGAAGCTTTCTTT. Its protein product is CASSVGQRTEAFF.

This clone was seen a handful of times. This chain connects TRBV7-8 to TRBJ1-2; D gene uncertain. V lost 0 bases and J lost 4, with 6 bases in between. The V gene's germline CDR1 is SGHVS and CDR2 FQNEAQ. The length of the CDR3 is 13 residues. In DNA, the CDR3 is TGTGCCAGCAGCTTAGCTTTGATCTATGGCTACACCTTC. It translates to CASSLALIYGYTF.

The chain employs TRBV7-2 and TRBJ1-3; D unresolved. The germline gives CDR1 SGHTA, CDR2 FQGNSA. V lost 2 bases to trimming and J lost 4 bases, with 6 bases between them. CDR3 size: 13 residues. CDR3 region: CASSLILGNTIYF. CDR3 coding DNA: TGTGCCAGCAGCTTAATTCTGGGAAACACCATATATTTT.

This clone came up a few times. The rearrangement links TRBV19 to TRBJ2-6; unclear D gene. The CDR3 consists of 15 residues. The germline V gene has CDR1 LNHDA and CDR2 SQIVND (reference sequence). V lost 5 bases and J lost 0, with 8 bases in between. This chain's CDR3 is CASSSMGSGANVLTF. In DNA form, the CDR3 reads TGTGCCAGTAGTTCGATGGGCTCTGGGGCCAACGTCCTGACTTTC.

The chain combines TRBV15 with TRBJ2-5; 8 bases are a match to TRBD1. The CDR3 spans 16 residues. Germline V gene data show CDR1 as LNHNV and CDR2 as YYDKDF (reference sequence). V was pared by 3 bases and J by 4 bases, with 10 bases of the junction left unmatched. The CDR3 region has the DNA TGTGCCACCAGCAGCTCCCCTGGACAGGGAGGAGAGACCCAGTACTTC. It is translated as CATSSSPGQGGETQYF.

The genes are TRBV6-5 and TRBJ1-2; D is unresolved. V was clipped by 3 bases and J by 0 bases, with 8 bases between them. Germline CDR1 is MNHEY and CDR2 is SVGAGI. The CDR3 extends over 14 amino acids. CDR3: CASSYGPPNYGYTF. In nucleotides, the CDR3 is TGTGCCAGCAGTTATGGTCCTCCTAACTATGGCTACACCTTC.

The chain recombines TRBV4-2 with TRBJ2-5; D unresolved. The CDR3 length is 14 residues. Between the trimmed V and J ends, which lost 3 bases and 4 bases, there was a span of 12 bases. The V gene's germline CDR1 is LGHNA and CDR2 YNFKEQ. CDR3 protein: CASSHDLVGETQYF. CDR3 coding DNA: TGTGCCAGCAGCCATGACCTTGTGGGAGAGACCCAGTACTTC.

This clone was recorded once. This chain joins TRBV6-6 and TRBJ2-7; TRBD1 matches 9 bases. The CDR3 is made up of 13 amino acids. Germline CDR1 is MNHNY and CDR2 is SVGAGI (reference sequence). V gave up 5 bases and J gave up 5 bases; unmatched junction bases: 4. The CDR3 spells CASSHRGRDEQYF. CDR3 nucleotide sequence: TGTGCCAGCAGTCACAGGGGGCGCGACGAGCAGTACTTC.

This clone has a handful of counts. The chain combines TRBV7-9 with TRBJ2-5; D might be TRBD1 (5 bases). Germline CDR1 and CDR2: SEHNR and FQNEAQ (reference sequence). The CDR3 spans 15 residues. V was clipped by 5 bases and J by 4 bases, with 17 bases between them. Here the CDR3 DNA reads TGTGCCAGCAGCCCGCCGACTCGTGGGGCAGAGACCCAGTACTTC. Translating gives CASSPPTRGAETQYF.

This clone occurred a few times. The genes are TRBV7-9 and TRBJ2-7; 11 bases agree with TRBD1. The CDR3 spans 15 residues. Germline loops: CDR1 SEHNR, CDR2 FQNEAQ (reference sequence). J lost 1 base, V lost 5 bases, and 4 bases had no gene match. As DNA, the CDR3 is TGTGCCAGCAGCCTGGGACAGGGGGTATCCTACGAGCAGTACTTC. Translation: CASSLGQGVSYEQYF.

V usage is TRBV5-1 and J usage is TRBJ2-7, with a possible D match to TRBD2 (6 bases). V gave up 0 bases and J gave up 5 bases, with 15 bases separating them. The CDR3 has 15 residues. Germline V gene sequence: CDR1 SGHRS, CDR2 YFSETQ. CDR3 DNA: TGCGCCAGCAGCTTGGGGGTGACGGCGGGGCACGAGCAGTACTTC. It specifies CASSLGVTAGHEQYF.

The chain couples TRBV7-2 to TRBJ2-2, with D perhaps TRBD1 or TRBD2 (5 bases each). The germline CDR1 and CDR2 sequences are SGHTA and FQGNSA. V dropped 5 bases and J dropped 3 bases, with 13 bases sitting between them. This CDR3 comprises 15 residues. The chain's CDR3 is CASSPRDGYTGELFF. CDR3 DNA sequence: TGTGCCAGCAGCCCTCGGGACGGGTACACCGGGGAGCTGTTTTTT.

This clone was observed a handful of times. In the same sample, other DNA sequences code for this CDR3. CDR3 sequence reads: CASSLAGTGSYEQYF. The CDR3, as DNA: TGTGCCAGCAGCTTAGCCGGGACAGGTTCCTACGAGCAGTACTTC. This rearrangement joins TRBV7-2 to TRBJ2-7, with 8 positions matching TRBD1. Per germline, CDR1 SGHTA and CDR2 FQGNSA. The CDR3 extends over 15 amino acids. V lost 0 bases, J lost 1 base, and 2 bases stayed unmatched.

The chain joins TRBV9 to TRBJ2-1; 14 nucleotides line up with TRBD2. The CDR3 length is 16 residues. In germline, CDR1 is SGDLS, CDR2 YYNGEE. After removal of 3 bases from V and 3 bases from J, the junction contained 2 bases not matched to a gene. DNA of the CDR3: TGTGCCAGCAGCGCCGGGACTAGCGGGGGCTACAATGAGCAGTTCTTC. It codes for CASSAGTSGGYNEQFF.

V gene TRBV15 combines with J gene TRBJ2-3, with 11 bases aligning to TRBD2. In germline, CDR1 is LNHNV, CDR2 YYDKDF (reference sequence). J lost 4 bases, V lost 4 bases, and 7 bases had no gene match. This CDR3 is 16 amino acids long. CDR3 DNA sequence: TGTGCCACCAGCACATATAGCGGGGGGGCGGCAGATACGCAGTATTTT. Protein: CATSTYSGGAADTQYF.

This clone has only a few counts. The V gene is TRBV9, the J gene TRBJ2-5, with a tentative D call TRBD1 (5 bases). CDR1 and CDR2 (germline): SGDLS, YYNGEE. The CDR3 runs 14 residues. V was trimmed by 0 bases and J by 2 bases, leaving 8 bases between them. Here the CDR3 reads CASSVAGIQETQYF. The DNA for the CDR3 is TGTGCCAGCAGCGTAGCAGGGATACAAGAGACCCAGTACTTC.

The rearrangement joins TRBV11-1 to TRBJ1-4; 8 bases are a match to TRBD1. Germline CDR1 and CDR2: SGHAT and FQDESV (reference sequence). The V segment lost 5 bases and the J segment 5 bases; nucleotides outside the gene matches: 4. This CDR3 is built from 14 residues. Here the CDR3 reads CASSPGQENEKLFF. The CDR3 coding sequence is TGTGCCAGCAGCCCGGGACAGGAGAATGAAAAACTGTTTTTT.

This clone has a handful of counts. The chain links TRBV4-3 to TRBJ2-5, with 7 bases that match TRBD2. CDR1 is LGHNA, CDR2 YSLEER, per germline. After removal of 0 bases from V and 4 bases from J, the junction contained 11 bases not matched to a gene. CDR3 length: 17 amino acids. CDR3 coding DNA: TGCGCCAGCAGCCAAGAGGGGAGGGGCGGGAGAGGAGAGACCCAGTACTTC. Protein product: CASSQEGRGGRGETQYF.